This record covers a single TCR beta chain. Its antigen is not known. The length of the CDR3 is 17 residues. Trimming cost V 2 bases and J 5 bases; bases outside gene matches: 11. Germline lookup yields CDR1 MNHEY and CDR2 SMNVEV (reference sequence). The data stem from a study of response to subunit inactivated influenza vaccine. Overall study results and limits: The study's authors posited that every seasonal influenza vaccination enlists few new T cells.

TCRdb independently ran MiXCR on the RT-PCR reads; one entry per CDR3 protein. This table has fewer than 700,000 distinct CDR3 sequences, 10% to 15% appearing once. The chain couples TRBV27 to TRBJ2-1, with TRBD2 identical over 8 bases. The TCR sequence derives from a man aged 50 to 60 who received an inactivated influenza vaccine. Sequencing was performed on PBMCs from blood, taken 45 days after vaccination. For the CDR3, the DNA is TGTGCCAGCAGTTTAAAGGGACTAGGCCCCTACAACAATGAGCAGTTCTTC. Its translation: CASSLKGLGPYNNEQFF.